The 10 T cell receptor beta chains below come from one sample, sequenced in a study of cytomegalovirus exposure and HLA in healthy donors. Here immunoSEQ multiplex PCR was the method, and the copy in TCRdb shows in-frame clones only, minus some. This table holds fewer than 95,000 clones, approximately 81% found once. Input material: PBMCs. Source of these receptors: a young woman in good health and CMV-seropositive.

V usage is TRBV4-1 and J usage is TRBJ1-6; 7 bases align to TRBD1. The J segment lost 4 bases and the V segment lost 3 bases, leaving 9 bases of the junction unmatched. The CDR3 extends over 17 amino acids. CDR1 is MGHRA and CDR2 is YSYEKL in the germline V gene. CDR3: CASSQKAGQTYNSPLHF. The CDR3 bases are TGCGCCAGCAGCCAGAAGGCGGGACAGACTTATAATTCACCCCTCCACTTT.

This chain links TRBV11-2 with TRBJ2-3; tentative D call: TRBD2 (6 bases). V dropped 0 bases and J dropped 3 bases, with 13 bases sitting between them. The CDR3 runs to 16 residues. Germline CDR1 and CDR2: SGHAT and FQNNGV. CDR3 loop: CASSLDPGVGTDTQYF. CDR3 in DNA: TGTGCCAGCAGCTTAGATCCGGGGGTGGGGACAGATACGCAGTATTTT.

DNA for the CDR3: TGTGCCAGCAGCCCCGAGCGGGGCCGAACCGGGGAGCTGTTTTTT. It translates to CASSPERGRTGELFF. The chain is built from TRBV5-4 and TRBJ2-2; 7 bases are shared with TRBD2. CDR1 SGHNT and CDR2 YYREEE come from the germline V gene (reference sequence). The ends lost 4 bases at V and 5 bases at J; junction bases unmatched: 8. The CDR3 is made up of 15 amino acids.

This chain uses TRBV10-1 with TRBJ2-3; D is possibly TRBD2 (6 bases). Germline V gives CDR1 WNHNN, CDR2 SYGVQD (reference sequence). Trimming stripped 6 bases from V and 0 bases from J, with 22 bases between. The CDR3 extends over 18 amino acids. The CDR3 reads CASSGRPGLSPSTDTQYF. The CDR3 nucleotides read TGCGCCAGCAGCGGACGTCCGGGACTTTCACCTAGCACAGATACGCAGTATTTT.

The chain links TRBV10-3 to TRBJ1-4; 10 positions agree with TRBD1. Trimming cost V 5 bases and J 8 bases; bases outside gene matches: 14. CDR1 is ENHRY and CDR2 is SYGVKD in the germline V gene. The CDR3 contains 17 residues. The CDR3 coding sequence is TGTGCCATCAGTTCCGGGACAGGGGCGAGGCGAGGCGAAAAACTGTTTTTT. It yields the protein CAISSGTGARRGEKLFF.

The chain links TRBV5-1 to TRBJ2-6; D uncertain. The V and J ends lost 2 bases and 4 bases respectively, with 4 bases between them. Germline assignment: CDR1 SGHRS and CDR2 YFSETQ. The length of the CDR3 is 13 residues. CDR3 in DNA: TGCGCCAGCAGCTTTGGCGGGGCCAACGTCCTGACTTTC. The encoded protein is CASSFGGANVLTF.

The gene calls are TRBV15 and TRBJ1-6; no reliable D call. Per germline, CDR1 LNHNV and CDR2 YYDKDF (reference sequence). V dropped 5 bases and J dropped 0 bases, with 8 bases sitting between them. The CDR3 length is 15 residues. The CDR3 loop reads CATSWERSYNSPLHF. The CDR3 region has the DNA TGTGCCACCAGCTGGGAGCGCTCCTATAATTCACCCCTCCACTTT.

This clone occurred a few times. This chain links TRBV10-3 with TRBJ2-2; 9 nucleotides line up with TRBD2. The CDR3 length is 15 residues. The V segment lost 7 bases and the J segment 6 bases; nucleotides outside the gene matches: 9. Germline CDR1 is ENHRY and CDR2 is SYGVKD. CDR3 DNA sequence: TGTGCCATCAACCCCGGGACTAGCAAACCCGGGGAGCTGTTTTTT. Its translation is CAINPGTSKPGELFF.

J is TRBJ2-4 and V is TRBV29-1, with 7 bases fitting TRBD1. V lost 7 bases to trimming and J lost 5 bases; unmatched junction nucleotides: 5. Germline V lookup: CDR1 SQVTM, CDR2 ANQGSEA. This CDR3 is built from 12 residues. The CDR3 is CSAVTGQNIQYF. The CDR3 nucleotides read TGCAGCGCTGTGACAGGGCAAAACATTCAGTACTTC.

This chain joins TRBV5-8 and TRBJ1-6; 8 bases match TRBD1. V lost 0 bases, J lost 3 bases, and 5 bases stayed unmatched. There are 17 residues in the CDR3. Germline-derived CDR1 and CDR2 are SGHTS and YDEGEE. CDR3 nucleotide sequence: TGTGCCAGCAGCTTGGGGACAGGGAATAACTATAATTCACCCCTCCACTTT. Its protein product is CASSLGTGNNYNSPLHF.